Following are 4 T cell receptor beta chains from one sample sequenced in a study of neurological immune-mediated disorders. TCRdb reprocessed the 5' RACE reads with MiXCR, giving one entry per CDR3 protein. The sample records 84,000 or so distinct CDR3 sequences, approximately 10% being singletons. Sequencing was performed on PBMCs. Every receptor here comes from a middle-aged man in good health.

The sample holds many counts of this clonotype. The genes are TRBV6-5 and TRBJ2-6; D perhaps matches TRBD2 (5 bases). With 2 bases removed from V and 2 bases from J, the gap between germline ends came to 10 bases. The CDR3 has 16 amino acids. The germline V gene has CDR1 MNHEY and CDR2 SVGAGI. This CDR3 reads CASSYKEAAGANVLTF. CDR3 sequence (DNA): TGTGCCAGCAGTTACAAGGAGGCTGCTGGGGCCAACGTCCTGACTTTC.

A note on this clonotype: A much larger clone sits a single nucleotide away, making a read error possible. The chain couples TRBV27 to TRBJ2-1, with unresolved D. Germline assignment: CDR1 MNHEY and CDR2 SMNVEV (reference sequence). The CDR3 runs to 13 residues. V lost 0 bases, J lost 11 bases, and 11 bases lay in between. The DNA of the CDR3 is TGTGCCAGCAGTTTATCAAAACGAAATCAGCAGTTCTTC. As protein: CASSLSKRNQQFF.

This clonotype was seen many times. This chain connects TRBV4-1 to TRBJ2-5, with a possible D match to TRBD1 (6 bases). The germline V gene encodes CDR1 MGHRA and CDR2 YSYEKL. Trimming shortened V by 0 bases and J by 1 base, and 15 bases separated the two germline ends. CDR3 length equals 17 residues. CDR3 loop: CASSQERGTNRQETQYF. In nucleotides, the CDR3 is TGCGCCAGCAGCCAAGAAAGGGGGACAAACCGCCAAGAGACCCAGTACTTC.

This clonotype was recorded at least ten times. This rearrangement joins TRBV12-3 or TRBV12-4 to TRBJ2-7; no definite D call. The CDR3 runs to 11 residues. V lost 3 bases and J lost 4, with 4 bases in between. The CDR3 DNA follows: TGTGCCAGCAGTTTCGGGTACGAGCAGTACTTC. It is translated as CASSFGYEQYF.